The rows below give T cell receptor beta chains drawn from one sample of a study of blood T cell repertoires in COVID-19. Repertoires were generated with immunoSEQ multiplex PCR, while TCRdb's copy carries only in-frame clones and drops some. The sample yields around 280,000 clones, about 83% seen once. Specimen: PBMCs or T cells enriched from blood (not recorded which). These receptors all stem from a woman aged 40 to 50 who had recovered from COVID-19. The CDR3 runs from the conserved cysteine through the conserved F or W. Each record gives: D gene, V gene, J gene, clone size, CDR3 DNA, CDR3 protein. The D gene is left open where the match is weak. Not all rows give a size; the values are once, few, many and, for expanded clones, a class.

>TRBD2|TRBV11-2|TRBJ2-7|NA
TGTGCCAGCAGCTCACTGACTAGCGGGAGCCGTCCGTACTTC
CASSSLTSGSRPYF
>TRBD2|TRBV27|TRBJ2-1|once
TGTGCCAGCAGTTTCGGACTAGGAGGCAATGAGCAGTTCTTC
CASSFGLGGNEQFF
>NA|TRBV18|TRBJ2-7|few
TGTGCCAGCTCACCACCTACGGGTGTGGACGAGCAGTACTTC
CASSPPTGVDEQYF
>NA|TRBV7-2|TRBJ1-2|NA
TGTGCCAGCAGCTTAGCGGGCTACTATGGCTACACCTTC
CASSLAGYYGYTF
>TRBD1|TRBV6-5|TRBJ1-5|NA
TGTGCCAGCAGGACTGGGACAGGGCTTCGGCAGCCCCAGCATTTT
CASRTGTGLRQPQHF
>NA|TRBV28|TRBJ1-2|NA
TGTGCCAGCAATGACGGGGGGAATGGCTACACCTTC
CASNDGGNGYTF
>NA|TRBV20-1|TRBJ1-2|NA
TGCAGTGCTAGTATATTCCTCACAGACTATGGCTACACCTTC
CSASIFLTDYGYTF
>TRBD1|TRBV4-3|TRBJ1-6|NA
TGCGCCAGCAGCCAAGATCCGGTTAAGGGGGCTTATTCACCCCTCCACTTT
CASSQDPVKGAYSPLHF
>TRBD2|TRBV27|TRBJ2-1|NA
TGTGCCAGCAGTTCGGTCGGGAGCGGGGACAATGAGCAGTTCTTC
CASSSVGSGDNEQFF
>NA|TRBV28|TRBJ1-5|once
TGTGCCAGCAACGTGGCCCACAACAATCAGCCCCAGCATTTT
CASNVAHNNQPQHF
>TRBD2|TRBV28|TRBJ2-7|NA
TGTGCCAGCAGTTTCGGCGGGAGGGCAGGATCCGAGCAGTACTTC
CASSFGGRAGSEQYF
>NA|TRBV18|TRBJ2-3|NA
TGTGCCAGCTCCCCCCGACAGACCAGCACAGATACGCAGTATTTT
CASSPRQTSTDTQYF
>TRBD2|TRBV5-1|TRBJ2-2|NA
TGCGCCAGCAGCTGGGAAGCGGGAGGCACCGGGGAGCTGTTTTTT
CASSWEAGGTGELFF
>TRBD1|TRBV25-1|TRBJ1-1|NA
TGTGCCAGCAGTGATTGGACAGGGGATACTGAAGCTTTCTTT
CASSDWTGDTEAFF
>TRBD1|TRBV6-5|TRBJ1-5|once
TGTGCCAGCAGTAAACCACAGGGGAATCAGCCCCAGCATTTT
CASSKPQGNQPQHF
>TRBD1|TRBV11-3|TRBJ2-1|NA
TGTGCCAGCAGCGATAGGGGCCGGACAGGGGGCTACAATGAGCAGTTCTTC
CASSDRGRTGGYNEQFF
>TRBD1|TRBV18|TRBJ2-7|NA
TGTGCCAGCTTCCTAGGGGGACAGTTTTACGAGCAGTACTTC
CASFLGGQFYEQYF
>NA|TRBV5-8|TRBJ1-1|few
TGTGCCAGCAGCTTGGATCGGGGGGGAGACACTGAAGCTTTCTTT
CASSLDRGGDTEAFF
>TRBD1|TRBV19|TRBJ1-5|NA
TGTGCCAGTACCCCGACAGGGGACGGGCAGCCCCAGCATTTT
CASTPTGDGQPQHF
>NA|TRBV4-1|TRBJ1-2|few
TGCGCCAGCAGCCAAGATATTAGACTCGATGGCTACACCTTC
CASSQDIRLDGYTF
>TRBD1|TRBV12-3/TRBV12-4|TRBJ2-5|NA
TGTGCCAGCAACAACAGGGGTTGGGAGACCCAGTACTTC
CASNNRGWETQYF
>TRBD1|TRBV2|TRBJ2-7|NA
TGTGCCAGCAGTACAGCCGGGACAGGAGCCTACGAGCAGTACTTC
CASSTAGTGAYEQYF
>TRBD1|TRBV6-5|TRBJ2-7|NA
TGTGCCAGCAGTCGAACCGGGACAGGGACCGAGCAGTACTTC
CASSRTGTGTEQYF
>NA|TRBV6-6|TRBJ2-7|NA
TGTGCCAGCAGTTACGGCAGGGATGGCTACGAGCAGTACTTC
CASSYGRDGYEQYF
>NA|TRBV28|TRBJ1-2|few
TGTGCCAGCACCCCCGCCCTATCCCCTGGCTACACCTTC
CASTPALSPGYTF
>TRBD2|TRBV19|TRBJ2-3|NA
TGTGCCAGTAGTATGCGGGGAGGGAACACAGATACGCAGTATTTT
CASSMRGGNTDTQYF
>NA|TRBV14|TRBJ2-5|NA
TGTGCCAGCAGCCAAGGGAGGGAGCGGCCTTACTTC
CASSQGRERPYF
>NA|TRBV6-5|TRBJ2-3|NA
TGTGCCAGCAGCCCGAGGGCTAGCACAGATACGCAGTATTTT
CASSPRASTDTQYF
>TRBD2|TRBV10-3|TRBJ2-5|NA
TGTGCCATCAGTGGTAGCGGGAGGGCGTCCGGTACCCAGTACTTC
CAISGSGRASGTQYF
>NA|TRBV30|TRBJ1-5|once
TGTGCCTGGAGTGTACAATCGAATCAGCCCCAGCATTTT
CAWSVQSNQPQHF
>TRBD2|TRBV27|TRBJ2-3|NA
TGTGCCAGCAGTCCCAGACTAGCGGCGACAGATACGCAGTATTTT
CASSPRLAATDTQYF
>TRBD1|TRBV11-2|TRBJ1-1|NA
TGTGCCAGCAGCACTCGGACAGGGGGCCTGAACACTGAAGCTTTCTTT
CASSTRTGGLNTEAFF
>NA|TRBV5-1|TRBJ1-2|NA
TGCGCCAGCTTACCCGGTACAGGGAACTATGGCTACACCTTC
CASLPGTGNYGYTF
>TRBD1|TRBV28|TRBJ1-1|NA
TGTGCCAGCAGTTCCCCTGGACAGGGAGGCACTGAAGCTTTCTTT
CASSSPGQGGTEAFF
>TRBD1|TRBV2|TRBJ2-1|NA
TGTGCCAGCAGTGAAGTTGGGGACAGGGGGAATGAGCAGTTCTTC
CASSEVGDRGNEQFF
>TRBD1|TRBV4-3|TRBJ2-5|NA
TGCGCCAGCAGCCTGAGGGGGACAGGGGGCTTGGGGGAGACCCAGTACTTC
CASSLRGTGGLGETQYF
>NA|TRBV7-2|TRBJ2-1|NA
TGTGCCAGCAGCTTAGAAGTGTGGGAGGCCTACAATGAGCAGTTCTTC
CASSLEVWEAYNEQFF
>NA|TRBV5-4|TRBJ2-1|once
TGTGCCAGCACTAGACCGACCAATGAGCAGTTCTTC
CASTRPTNEQFF